The present entry profiles one TCR beta chain with its context. The antigen remains unidentified. The sample is drawn from a study of cytomegalovirus exposure and HLA in healthy donors. Findings and limits, study-wide: The classifier was said to identify cytomegalovirus status with high specificity and sensitivity.

This CDR3 spans 12 amino acids. Trimming left V 5 bases short and J 2 bases short, with 4 bases between. Germline values: CDR1 MNHNS, CDR2 SASEGT. Researchers ran the PCR with 60 Vbeta and 13 Jbeta primers. Sequencing was performed with immunoSEQ multiplex PCR; in TCRdb, only in-frame clones are kept and a portion is missing. The table lists about 140,000 clones, 70% to 80% of them singletons, with 8.8% in the top ten. The receptor was isolated from a woman between 45 and 65 years old in good health and CMV-seropositive. The chain couples TRBV6-1 to TRBJ2-1; unclear D gene. Sequencing was performed on PBMCs. The CDR3 bases are TGTGCCAGCAGTACTACCTACAATGAGCAGTTCTTC. Protein: CASSTTYNEQFF.